Presented here are 11 T cell receptor beta chains from one specimen sequenced in a study of cytomegalovirus exposure and HLA in healthy donors. The PCR ran on 60 Vbeta and 13 Jbeta primers. Libraries were prepared by immunoSEQ multiplex PCR; TCRdb keeps only in-frame clonotypes and omits some of them. This table holds approximately 170,000 clones, 65% to 85% found once. Material: PBMCs. These receptors came from a young woman in good health and CMV-seronegative.

The chain joins TRBV4-1 to TRBJ1-1; D is perhaps TRBD1 (5 bases). Looked up from germline, CDR1 is MGHRA and CDR2 is YSYEKL. Trimming shortened V by 3 bases and J by 6 bases, and 14 bases separated the two germline ends. CDR3 length: 14 amino acids. In DNA, the CDR3 is TGCGCCAGCAGCCACGATACCGGGGGGGCTGAAGCTTTCTTT. The encoded protein is CASSHDTGGAEAFF.

The chain's CDR3 is CSVPGTGDEQYF. DNA for the CDR3: TGCAGCGTTCCTGGGACAGGGGATGAGCAGTACTTC. The J gene is TRBJ2-7, the V gene TRBV29-1; TRBD1 matches 10 bases. Germline V gives CDR1 SQVTM, CDR2 ANQGSEA. With 5 bases clipped from V and 7 bases from J, the junction kept 5 bases outside the gene matches. The CDR3 length is 12 residues.

V gene TRBV23-1 combines with J gene TRBJ2-7; D is possibly TRBD1 (6 bases). TRBV23-1 is an ORF; its function is uncertain. V was pared by 1 base and J by 6 bases, with 25 bases between. This CDR3 spans 18 amino acids. The CDR3 nucleotides are TGCGCCAGCAGTCAATTTTTGCTTGGCCGGAAGGGGGAGAGCGAGCAGTACTTC. Residues: CASSQFLLGRKGESEQYF.

In this sample, this clone turned up a few times. The CDR3 nucleotides read TGTGCCAGTAGTACAACGACAGGGAGTCAGCCCCAGCATTTT. Its translation: CASSTTTGSQPQHF. This chain joins TRBV19 and TRBJ1-5; 7 bases are a match to TRBD1. The germline CDR1 and CDR2 sequences are LNHDA and SQIVND (reference sequence). The V gene end was trimmed by 4 bases and the J gene end by 6 bases; junction bases not matched to a gene: 6. This CDR3 spans 14 amino acids.

V is TRBV5-8 and J is TRBJ1-3; D may be TRBD1 (5 bases). V was clipped by 9 bases and J by 4 bases, with 17 bases between them. Germline V gene data show CDR1 as SGHTS and CDR2 as YDEGEE. CDR3 length: 14 residues. CDR3 sequence reads: CATKWGPTGNTIYF. The CDR3 DNA reads TGTGCCACTAAATGGGGCCCCACGGGAAACACCATATATTTT.

The V call is TRBV6-1, the J call TRBJ1-1, with D tentatively TRBD1 (5 bases). The CDR3 extends over 14 amino acids. CDR1 is MNHNS, CDR2 SASEGT, per germline. V lost 7 bases and J 6 bases, leaving 18 bases between the germline ends. DNA of the CDR3: TGTGCCAGCATAGGCCCCGGGGGAGTCTCTGAAGCTTTCTTT. This encodes CASIGPGGVSEAFF.

The CDR3 bases are TGTGCTAGTGGTCTTTCTTGGGCTAGCGGGGGGGGCGATGAGCAGTTCTTC. Its translation: CASGLSWASGGGDEQFF. This sequence joins TRBV12-5 and TRBJ2-1, with 12 bases lining up with TRBD2. With V trimmed by 5 bases and J by 8 bases, 13 bases remained unmatched. The CDR3 totals 17 residues. Germline CDR1 reads LGHNT; CDR2 reads FRNRAP.

The V and J genes are TRBV6-5 and TRBJ2-7; D possibly corresponds to TRBD1 (6 bases). V was trimmed by 6 bases and J by 3 bases, leaving 15 bases between them. CDR3 size: 14 residues. Germline CDR1 and CDR2: MNHEY and SVGAGI. DNA for the CDR3: TGTGCCAGCAGCCGGACAGTACCGGTCTACGAGCAGTACTTC. This sequence encodes CASSRTVPVYEQYF.

The V and J genes are TRBV9 and TRBJ1-2, with 12 nucleotides matching TRBD1. The V and J ends lost 5 bases and 4 bases, in that order; junction bases with no gene match: 6. The V gene's germline CDR1 is SGDLS and CDR2 YYNGEE. The CDR3 runs to 15 residues. This CDR3 is CASRKGQGASYGYTF. CDR3 coding DNA: TGTGCCAGCAGAAAGGGACAGGGGGCGAGCTATGGCTACACCTTC.

This clone appeared a few times. The chain couples TRBV4-1 to TRBJ1-1; tentatively, D is TRBD1 (6 bases). Deletions cut 1 base from V and 7 bases from J, with 7 bases between. The CDR3 spans 12 residues. Germline V gene sequence: CDR1 MGHRA, CDR2 YSYEKL. This CDR3 reads CASSQVDSEAFF. As DNA, the CDR3 is TGCGCCAGCAGCCAAGTGGACAGTGAAGCTTTCTTT.

V is TRBV15 and J is TRBJ2-7; 15 bases map to TRBD2. The germline V gene encodes CDR1 LNHNV and CDR2 YYDKDF (reference sequence). V dropped 3 bases and J dropped 5; count of bases not matched to a gene: 26. The CDR3 is made up of 23 amino acids. CDR3 bases: TGTGCCACCAGCAGGTCAACTCAAACTGGGACTAGCGGGAGGAAAAGCGGTATTCACGAGCAGTACTTC. Residues: CATSRSTQTGTSGRKSGIHEQYF.